Here is one TCR beta chain with its context. Antigen: not known. The entry originates in a study of PD-1 blockade in classical Hodgkin lymphoma. About the research overall: Intravenous infusions of nivolumab 3 mg/kg reached patients every 2 weeks.

TCRdb keeps only in-frame clones here, not all; method: immunoSEQ multiplex PCR. The table shows roughly 62,000 clones, with 88% occurring only once. The V end lost 5 bases, the J end lost 2 bases, and 18 bases lay between the germline ends. The CDR3 has 16 residues. In germline, CDR1 is PRHDT, CDR2 FYEKMQ (reference sequence). All trial patients relapsed after autologous stem cell transplantation. Study-wide findings and caveats: Patients newly diagnosed and complete responders had comparable baseline diversity. By cycle point C4D1, TCR diversity had risen significantly in CD4+ cells (but not CD8+ cells). Newly diagnosed patients were reported to exhibit reduced baseline TCR diversity relative to healthy donors.

This sequence was found in a human donor with classical Hodgkin lymphoma. Specimen: peripheral blood mononuclear cells (PBMCs), collected at baseline. The J gene is TRBJ1-1, the V gene TRBV13, with a weak D call TRBD1 (5 bases). CDR3 DNA sequence: TGTGCCAGCAGCCCGACCCGACAAGGGACCAACACTGAAGCTTTCTTT. It encodes CASSPTRQGTNTEAFF.